Presented here are 21 T cell receptor beta chains from one specimen sequenced in a study of blood T cell repertoires in COVID-19. This table comes from immunoSEQ multiplex PCR, and its TCRdb copy is limited to in-frame clones, with some not included. Here the sample spans about 140,000 clones, roughly nine tenths being singletons. The sequenced sample consisted of peripheral blood. These receptors all stem from a woman in her sixties with active COVID-19.

This sequence joins TRBV24-1 and TRBJ1-5; D not resolved. CDR1 is KGHDR and CDR2 is SFDVKD in the germline V gene. V lost 6 bases and J lost 0, with 8 bases in between. The CDR3 loop spans 14 amino acids. The CDR3 DNA reads TGTGCCACCAGTTCCAGGCTTAGCAATCAGCCCCAGCATTTT. Translating it yields CATSSRLSNQPQHF.

This chain links TRBV19 with TRBJ1-5, with D maybe TRBD1 (5 bases). Germline V gives CDR1 LNHDA, CDR2 SQIVND (reference sequence). V was trimmed by 5 bases and J by 6 bases, leaving 11 bases between them. There are 13 residues in the CDR3. In nucleotides, the CDR3 is TGTGCCAGTAGTGGCCAGGGCCCTCAGCCCCAGCATTTT. This encodes CASSGQGPQPQHF.

This CDR3 is CASSPDRDYGYTF. CDR3 nucleotides: TGTGCCAGCAGTCCGGACAGGGATTATGGCTACACCTTC. The chain carries TRBV7-3 and TRBJ1-2; 8 bases agree with TRBD1. Looked up from germline, CDR1 is SGHTA and CDR2 is FQGTGA. The V gene end was trimmed by 6 bases and the J gene end by 5 bases; junction bases not matched to a gene: 5. This CDR3 contains 13 residues.

The V call is TRBV10-2, the J call TRBJ2-3; possible D gene TRBD2, 6 bases. CDR1 WSHSY and CDR2 SAAADI come from the germline V gene. The CDR3 covers 18 residues. Trimming left V 3 bases short and J 2 bases short, with 21 bases between. The DNA for the CDR3 is TGCGCCAGCAGTGAAGGGACTTGGGAGCGGAGAACCACAGATACGCAGTATTTT. It codes for CASSEGTWERRTTDTQYF.

This clone occurred once. The chain couples TRBV9 to TRBJ2-1; D gene ambiguous. V dropped 0 bases and J dropped 2 bases, with 9 bases sitting between them. Germline V gene sequence: CDR1 SGDLS, CDR2 YYNGEE. The CDR3 spans 15 residues. The CDR3 loop is CASSVGQDPYNEQFF. As DNA, the CDR3 is TGTGCCAGCAGCGTAGGGCAGGATCCCTACAATGAGCAGTTCTTC.

V gene TRBV10-2 combines with J gene TRBJ2-7; TRBD2 agrees at 12 bases. The V segment lost 4 bases and the J segment 6 bases; nucleotides outside the gene matches: 4. CDR1 and CDR2 (germline): WSHSY, SAAADI. This CDR3 has 14 residues. The CDR3 DNA sequence: TGCGCCAGCAGTGGACTAGCGGGAGCCGGCGAGCAGTACTTC. Its protein product is CASSGLAGAGEQYF.

The J gene is TRBJ1-1, the V gene TRBV6-5; D is perhaps TRBD1 (5 bases). CDR3 length: 15 amino acids. V lost 2 bases and J 0 bases, leaving 10 bases between the germline ends. From germline, CDR1 is MNHEY and CDR2 SVGAGI. The CDR3 loop is CASSYDSGLNTEAFF. The CDR3 bases are TGTGCCAGCAGTTACGACAGTGGATTGAACACTGAAGCTTTCTTT.

The CDR3 reads CASSSFWDRGTEQFF. CDR3 bases: TGTGCCAGCAGCTCATTCTGGGACAGGGGGACTGAGCAGTTCTTC. This chain links TRBV3-1 (or the pseudogene TRBV3-2) with TRBJ2-1, with 11 bases fitting TRBD1. With V trimmed by 5 bases and J by 9 bases, 9 bases remained unmatched. Germline assignment: CDR1 LGHDT and CDR2 YNNKEL (reference sequence). CDR3 length equals 15 residues.

This clone was seen a few times. The chain has TRBV11-2 and TRBJ2-7; the match to TRBD1 covers 7 bases. V shed 8 bases and J 3 bases; nucleotides not matched to a gene: 10. CDR1 and CDR2 from the germline V gene are SGHAT and FQNNGV. The CDR3 length is 14 residues. The CDR3 coding sequence is TGTGCCAGCGGCCGGTCGGGACAGAACTACGAGCAGTACTTC. Translating it yields CASGRSGQNYEQYF.

The CDR3 spells CASSAGGTGTYEQYF. For the CDR3, the DNA is TGTGCCAGCAGCGCAGGGGGGACAGGAACCTACGAGCAGTACTTC. The chain recombines TRBV9 with TRBJ2-7; TRBD1 matches at 8 bases. With V trimmed by 3 bases and J by 2 bases, 7 bases remained unmatched. The CDR3 runs 15 residues. The germline V gene has CDR1 SGDLS and CDR2 YYNGEE.

The J gene is TRBJ1-1, the V gene TRBV6-5; 8 bases are shared with TRBD1. Per the germline V gene, CDR1 is MNHEY and CDR2 is SVGAGI. V trimming: 6 bases; J trimming: 2 bases; junction bases outside the gene matches: 5. The length of the CDR3 is 14 residues. The CDR3: CASRGTGGNTEAFF. In DNA, the CDR3 is TGTGCCAGCAGGGGAACAGGGGGTAACACTGAAGCTTTCTTT.

The chain employs TRBV18 and TRBJ2-1, with a weak D call TRBD1 (6 bases). With 5 bases removed from V and 8 bases from J, the gap between germline ends came to 13 bases. The CDR3 spans 13 residues. In germline, CDR1 is KGHSH, CDR2 LQKENI. The CDR3 DNA reads TGTGCCAGCTCAAACAGGGTCGTCGATGAGCAGTTCTTC. It codes for CASSNRVVDEQFF.

The rearrangement joins TRBV15 to TRBJ1-1; D uncertain. CDR1 is LNHNV and CDR2 is YYDKDF in the germline V gene (reference sequence). The CDR3 has 13 amino acids. Trimming took 4 bases from V and 1 from J, leaving 7 bases between them. CDR3 sequence (DNA): TGTGCCACCAGCACACGAGGGAACACTGAAGCTTTCTTT. Translated, it gives CATSTRGNTEAFF. Based on the CDR3 plus reference TRBV15 and TRBJ1-1, the full variable domain is DAMVIQNPRYQVTQFGKPVTLSCSQTLNHNVMYWYQQKSSQAPKLLFHYYDKDFNNEADTPDNFQSRRPNTSFCFLDIRSPGLGDTAMYLCATSTRGNTEAFFGQGTRLTVV.

The rearrangement joins TRBV5-1 to TRBJ2-6, with D uncertain. This CDR3 is 15 amino acids long. The germline V gene has CDR1 SGHRS and CDR2 YFSETQ. The ends were cut back, 4 bases at V and 0 bases at J, with 8 bases in the middle. The CDR3 DNA reads as TGCGCCAGCAGCCCTCAGATCTCTGGGGCCAACGTCCTGACTTTC. This sequence encodes CASSPQISGANVLTF.

The chain links TRBV12-2 to TRBJ2-3; TRBD2 is the table's D call and was not checked against the DNA. TRBV12-2 is a pseudogene. The CDR3 sequence is 17 residues long. CDR3: CASRPPPAGGDSDTQYF. The CDR3 nucleotides read TGTGCAAGTCGCCCGCCCCCCGCGGGAGGAGATTCAGATACGCAGTATTTT.

This clone was counted between two and nine times. The V and J genes are TRBV6-5 and TRBJ2-3, with 9 bases that match TRBD2. V lost 2 bases and J lost 1; bases outside the gene matches: 4. CDR1 MNHEY and CDR2 SVGAGI come from the germline V gene. The CDR3 length is 16 residues. The CDR3 DNA sequence: TGTGCCAGCAGTTACCAACTAGCGGGTGGCACAGATACGCAGTATTTT. Its protein is CASSYQLAGGTDTQYF.

The chain links TRBV7-2 to TRBJ2-7, with TRBD2 as a possible D gene (6 bases). The CDR3 has 14 residues. V lost 5 bases and J lost 3, with 14 bases in between. Germline V CDR1 and CDR2: SGHTA, FQGNSA. The DNA for the CDR3 is TGTGCCAGCAGCGCGGGACCGGTGATCTACGAGCAGTACTTC. The encoded protein is CASSAGPVIYEQYF.

V usage is TRBV6-5 and J usage is TRBJ1-2; TRBD1 is a possible D gene (5 bases). The germline V gene has CDR1 MNHEY and CDR2 SVGAGI. This CDR3 comprises 15 residues. V dropped 2 bases and J dropped 3 bases, with 13 bases sitting between them. The CDR3 sequence: CASSYGAIGYYGYTF. The CDR3 DNA reads as TGTGCCAGCAGTTACGGGGCGATAGGCTACTATGGCTACACCTTC.

The rearrangement links TRBV2 to TRBJ1-2; no clear D gene. Germline V gene sequence: CDR1 SNHLY, CDR2 FYNNEI. There are 13 residues in the CDR3. Trimming cost V 8 bases and J 5 bases, with 15 bases left between them. CDR3 region: CASYRLGGYGYTF. CDR3 nucleotides: TGTGCCAGCTATCGGCTAGGTGGTTATGGCTACACCTTC.

This rearrangement joins TRBV5-4 to TRBJ1-1, with TRBD1 identical over 10 bases. The CDR3 length is 13 residues. V lost 5 bases, J lost 8 bases, and 6 bases stayed unmatched. Germline V CDR1 and CDR2: SGHNT, YYREEE (reference sequence). This CDR3 reads CASSATGGREAFF. The CDR3 DNA follows: TGTGCCAGCAGTGCGACAGGGGGCAGAGAAGCTTTCTTT.

The V and J genes are TRBV5-4 and TRBJ2-3, with 8 bases identical to TRBD2. CDR1 and CDR2 (germline): SGHNT, YYREEE (reference sequence). The trim removed 5 bases at V and 6 bases at J, leaving 17 bases unmatched. There are 17 residues in the CDR3. As DNA, the CDR3 is TGTGCCAGCAGTACCGGAAGCCGAGTAGCGGGACGTGATACGCAGTATTTT. It codes for CASSTGSRVAGRDTQYF.